One and the same sample provided the 20 T cell receptor beta chains below, sequenced in a study of blood T cell repertoires in COVID-19. The method was immunoSEQ multiplex PCR; TCRdb's version includes in-frame clones alone and lacks a portion of them. Seen here are about 300,000 clones, 75% to 90% observed once, and the top ten hold 1.7%. The sample comprised PBMCs or T cells enriched from blood (not recorded which). The receptors shown here come from a woman in her thirties or forties who had recovered from COVID-19.

This sequence joins TRBV7-9 and TRBJ1-5; D perhaps matches TRBD1 (5 bases). V lost 7 bases and J lost 7, with 17 bases in between. Per the germline V gene, CDR1 is SEHNR and CDR2 is FQNEAQ (reference sequence). CDR3 size: 14 residues. CDR3 sequence (DNA): TGTGCCAGCAACCATGGAGGGAGGGACCAGCCCCAGCATTTT. This codes for CASNHGGRDQPQHF. Variable domain in full (rest from reference TRBV7-9 and TRBJ1-5): DTGVSQNPRHKITKRGQNVTFRCDPISEHNRLYWYRQTLGQGPEFLTYFQNEAQLEKSRLLSDRFSAERPKGSFSTLEIQRTEQGDSAMYLCASNHGGRDQPQHFGDGTRLSIL.

V and J are TRBV7-9 and TRBJ2-7, with D possibly being TRBD1 (5 bases). The length of the CDR3 is 12 residues. Trimming pared 5 bases from V and 6 bases from J, leaving 11 bases between. From germline, CDR1 is SEHNR and CDR2 FQNEAQ (reference sequence). The DNA for the CDR3 is TGTGCCAGCAGCCCAGGGTGGGGCGAGCAGTACTTC. It codes for CASSPGWGEQYF. Based on the CDR3 plus reference TRBV7-9 and TRBJ2-7, the full variable domain is DTGVSQNPRHKITKRGQNVTFRCDPISEHNRLYWYRQTLGQGPEFLTYFQNEAQLEKSRLLSDRFSAERPKGSFSTLEIQRTEQGDSAMYLCASSPGWGEQYFGPGTRLTVT.

The genes are TRBV3-1 (or the pseudogene TRBV3-2) and TRBJ1-2; maybe TRBD1 (6 bases). CDR1 is LGHDT and CDR2 is YNNKEL in the germline V gene (reference sequence). The CDR3 has 14 residues. V was shortened by 4 bases and J by 5 bases, with 14 bases between the two germline ends. The CDR3 bases are TGTGCCAGCAGCCCTTGGACAGCGTCGTATGGCTACACCTTC. It translates to CASSPWTASYGYTF.

This chain connects TRBV7-9 to TRBJ2-4; 10 bases match TRBD2. CDR1 SEHNR and CDR2 FQNEAQ come from the germline V gene (reference sequence). CDR3 length: 16 amino acids. Trimming took 11 bases from V and 4 from J; bases not matched to a gene: 14. Here the CDR3 reads CASAGSSGGLKNIQYF. CDR3 sequence (DNA): TGTGCCTCTGCGGGGTCTAGCGGGGGCCTGAAAAACATTCAGTACTTC.

The rearrangement links TRBV5-1 to TRBJ2-2; 7 nucleotides match TRBD2. CDR3 length: 15 amino acids. Germline V gene data show CDR1 as SGHRS and CDR2 as YFSETQ. V lost 0 bases to trimming and J lost 3 bases; unmatched junction nucleotides: 2. The CDR3 is CASSLDSGHTGELFF. DNA of the CDR3: TGCGCCAGCAGCTTGGATAGCGGGCACACCGGGGAGCTGTTTTTT.

The chain has TRBV5-1 and TRBJ1-4; D not certain. This CDR3 is 15 amino acids long. V lost 0 bases and J 8 bases, leaving 14 bases between the germline ends. Germline lookup yields CDR1 SGHRS and CDR2 YFSETQ. As DNA, the CDR3 is TGCGCCAGCAGCTTGGTAGGTGAGGAGAGGGAAAAACTGTTTTTT. It codes for CASSLVGEEREKLFF.

The count of this clone is one. The CDR3 region has the DNA TGTGCCTGGACCCAGGGCTCTGGAAACACCATATATTTT. Amino acid sequence: CAWTQGSGNTIYF. The chain combines TRBV30 with TRBJ1-3; possibly TRBD1 for D (5 bases). Trimming pared 4 bases from V and 0 bases from J, leaving 7 bases between. This CDR3 is 13 amino acids long. Germline V gene data show CDR1 as GTSNPN and CDR2 as SVGIG (reference sequence). The whole variable domain, filled in from reference TRBV30 and TRBJ1-3, reads SQTIHQWPATLVQPVGSPLSLECTVEGTSNPNLYWYRQAAGRGLQLLFYSVGIGQISSEVPQNLSASRPQDRQFILSSKKLLLSDSGFYLCAWTQGSGNTIYFGEGSWLTVV.

The gene calls are TRBV20-1 and TRBJ1-1; D might be TRBD1 (5 bases). CDR1 and CDR2 from the germline V gene are DFQATT and SNEGSKA (reference sequence). Trimming pared 4 bases from V and 1 base from J, leaving 10 bases between. The CDR3 consists of 13 residues. The CDR3 region is CSATDRTNTEAFF. In DNA, the CDR3 is TGCAGTGCTACTGACAGAACGAACACTGAAGCTTTCTTT.

The J gene is TRBJ2-7, the V gene TRBV6-7, with 10 bases identical to TRBD2. TRBV6-7 is marked as an open reading frame, function uncertain. The CDR3 consists of 17 residues. V lost 2 bases and J lost 2; bases outside the gene matches: 9. The CDR3 nucleotides are TGTGCCAGCAGTTACATTGGACTAGCGGAGGAAGCCTACGAGCAGTACTTC. It yields the protein CASSYIGLAEEAYEQYF.

The gene calls are TRBV5-1 and TRBJ2-2; a weak D match, TRBD1 (6 bases). The CDR3 is made up of 15 amino acids. Per germline, CDR1 SGHRS and CDR2 YFSETQ. Trimming removed 7 bases at V and 4 bases at J, with 17 bases between. The CDR3 DNA reads as TGCGCCAGCGGGGGAGATACAGGGCGCACCGGGGAGCTGTTTTTT. It specifies CASGGDTGRTGELFF. Full variable domain (remainder filled in from reference TRBV5-1 and TRBJ2-2): KAGVTQTPRYLIKTRGQQVTLSCSPISGHRSVSWYQQTPGQGLQFLFEYFSETQRNKGNFPGRFSGRQFSNSRSEMNVSTLELGDSALYLCASGGDTGRTGELFFGEGSRLTVL.

The gene calls are TRBV29-1 and TRBJ1-1; D remains ambiguous. The V end lost 0 bases, the J end lost 2 bases, and 13 bases lay between the germline ends. Germline values: CDR1 SQVTM, CDR2 ANQGSEA. The CDR3 covers 15 residues. The CDR3 DNA is TGCAGCGTTGAAGATAAGACTGCCCTCAACACTGAAGCTTTCTTT. Its protein is CSVEDKTALNTEAFF. Based on the CDR3 plus reference TRBV29-1 and TRBJ1-1, the full variable domain is SAVISQKPSRDICQRGTSLTIQCQVDSQVTMMFWYRQQPGQSLTLIATANQGSEATYESGFVIDKFPISRPNLTFSTLTVSNMSPEDSSIYLCSVEDKTALNTEAFFGQGTRLTVV.

The J gene is TRBJ1-2, the V gene TRBV5-4, with a weak D call TRBD1 (6 bases). The CDR3 runs to 15 residues. Trimming stripped 0 bases from V and 3 bases from J, with 12 bases between. CDR1 and CDR2 from the germline V gene are SGHNT and YYREEE (reference sequence). CDR3 bases: TGTGCCAGCAGCTTGGCCAAATCAGGGGACTATGGCTACACCTTC. As protein: CASSLAKSGDYGYTF.

The rearrangement joins TRBV19 to TRBJ1-6; D uncertain. Trimming cost V 1 base and J 6 bases, with 7 bases left between them. This CDR3 is built from 14 residues. Germline CDR1 LNHDA, CDR2 SQIVND (reference sequence). The CDR3 here is CASSIVSGNSPLHF. In DNA, the CDR3 is TGTGCCAGTAGTATAGTATCGGGTAATTCACCCCTCCACTTT.

The CDR3 here is CARTRGVEAFF. CDR3 nucleotides: TGTGCCAGGACCAGGGGGGTTGAAGCTTTCTTT. The chain uses TRBV3-1 (or the pseudogene TRBV3-2) and TRBJ1-1; 7 bases align to TRBD1. Germline-derived CDR1 and CDR2 are LGHDT and YNNKEL (reference sequence). This CDR3 contains 11 residues. J lost 7 bases, V lost 9 bases, and 5 bases had no gene match.

The chain couples TRBV19 to TRBJ1-2, with 7 bases that match TRBD1. Germline V CDR1 and CDR2: LNHDA, SQIVND (reference sequence). V gave up 6 bases and J gave up 8 bases; unmatched junction bases: 3. This CDR3 spans 11 amino acids. The CDR3 DNA is TGTGCCAGTAGCGAGGGGGCCGGCTACACCTTC. Its protein is CASSEGAGYTF.

This clone was counted a single time. V usage is TRBV29-1 and J usage is TRBJ1-2; D gene ambiguous. This CDR3 is 11 amino acids long. CDR1 SQVTM and CDR2 ANQGSEA come from the germline V gene. The V and J ends lost 0 bases and 8 bases respectively, with 7 bases between them. CDR3 coding DNA: TGCAGCGTTGAAGATCCGTCCGGCTACACCTTC. This encodes CSVEDPSGYTF.

The V call is TRBV14, the J call TRBJ1-2; possible D gene TRBD1, 5 bases. Germline values: CDR1 SGHDN, CDR2 FVKESK. V lost 4 bases and J 3 bases, leaving 6 bases between the germline ends. CDR3 size: 12 residues. This CDR3 is CASSRDYYGYTF. As DNA, the CDR3 is TGTGCCAGCAGCCGGGACTACTATGGCTACACCTTC. Filled out from reference TRBV14 and TRBJ1-2, the complete variable domain reads EAGVTQFPSHSVIEKGQTVTLRCDPISGHDNLYWYRRVMGKEIKFLLHFVKESKQDESGMPNNRFLAERTGGTYSTLKVQPAELEDSGVYFCASSRDYYGYTFGSGTRLTVV.

This chain uses TRBV3-1 (or the pseudogene TRBV3-2) with TRBJ1-1; D call uncertain. This CDR3 comprises 14 residues. The germline gives CDR1 LGHDT, CDR2 YNNKEL (reference sequence). Deletions cut 4 bases from V and 5 bases from J, with 14 bases between. CDR3: CASSRASGGTEAFF. CDR3 bases: TGTGCCAGCAGCCGGGCCTCCGGAGGGACTGAAGCTTTCTTT.

This chain uses TRBV9 with TRBJ2-1; 13 bases match TRBD2. The V and J ends lost 5 bases and 8 bases, in that order; junction bases with no gene match: 7. There are 15 residues in the CDR3. Germline loops: CDR1 SGDLS, CDR2 YYNGEE. The CDR3 loop is CASSSGTSGVHEQFF. The CDR3 nucleotides are TGTGCCAGCAGTTCGGGGACTAGCGGGGTGCATGAGCAGTTCTTC.

The chain carries TRBV6-2 or TRBV6-3 and TRBJ1-1, with no clear D. The length of the CDR3 is 12 residues. Germline CDR1 MNHEY, CDR2 SVGEGT. Trimming left V 2 bases short and J 8 bases short, with 9 bases between. In nucleotides, the CDR3 is TGTGCCAGCAGTTACGAGTATACGGAAGCTTTCTTT. It encodes CASSYEYTEAFF.